This TCR beta chain was obtained from a study of T cell clusters in autoimmune cytopenias. TRB rearrangements were amplified by touch-down multiplex PCR with mixed TRB-A/B primers. TCRdb derives one entry per CDR3 protein from the multiplex PCR reads, leaving out DNA. This specimen shows 2,500 to 3,500 distinct CDR3 sequences; the ten leading clones hold 29%. TRB was amplified from 250 ng of peripheral blood genomic DNA per sample. This clonotype is identified as medium-sized (0.01 to 0.1%) from frequency. Germline assignment: CDR1 SGHDT and CDR2 YYEEEE. CDR3 length: 13 amino acids. The rearrangement links TRBV5-6 to TRBJ2-3. Sequenced material: peripheral blood. The clonotype was recovered from a human donor with an autoimmune cytopenia or autoimmune hepatitis (not recorded which). CDR3 sequence: CASRRFSTDTQYF.